This entry describes one T cell receptor beta chain. The entry originates in a study of blood T cell repertoires in COVID-19. At the level of the study: COVID-19 samples collected from the United States, Italy and Spain covered acute and convalescent phases.

Repertoires were generated with immunoSEQ multiplex PCR, while TCRdb's copy carries only in-frame clones and drops some. The data contain just over 95,000 clones, around nine tenths of them seen just once; the ten biggest clones take up about 1.8%. The length of the CDR3 is 15 residues. Germline assignment: CDR1 MNHNY and CDR2 SVGAGI (reference sequence). The V segment lost 5 bases and the J segment 3 bases; nucleotides outside the gene matches: 9. Sequencing used peripheral blood. The chain combines TRBV6-6 with TRBJ2-5; 7 bases are a match to TRBD2. The origin of this receptor is a man between 60 and 75 years old with acute or convalescent COVID-19. DNA for the CDR3: TGTGCCAGCAGTCCCCGGGTAGCGGGTAAAGAGACCCAGTACTTC. It is translated as CASSPRVAGKETQYF.